The subject of this entry is one T cell receptor beta chain. The sample contains more than one DNA sequence encoding this CDR3. Across several immunoSEQ plates, the genomic DNA of each subset was split evenly. TCRdb's copy holds only in-frame clones and misses some; the assay was immunoSEQ multiplex PCR. The sample holds about 2 million clones, roughly 95% seen once. This CDR3 region has 13 residues. CDR1 and CDR2 from the germline V gene are SGDLS and YYNGEE. V shed 4 bases, J shed 3 bases, and the junction held 3 bases outside the gene matches. These data come from a study of shared clonotypes between healthy human individuals. About the research overall: The study used three CD4 naive, three CD4 memory, two CD8 naive and one CD8 memory plate per donor.

The naive CD8 population came from CD45RO-negative cells selected for CCR7, without terminally differentiated effector memory CD45RA+ cells. The sample taken for sequencing was naive CD8+ T cells sorted from blood. This receptor was taken from a man between 18 and 29 years old in good health. The genes are TRBV9 and TRBJ2-7, with 8 bases lining up with TRBD1. The CDR3 spells CASSPTGGYEQYF. In DNA form, the CDR3 reads TGTGCCAGCAGCCCCACAGGGGGCTACGAGCAGTACTTC.